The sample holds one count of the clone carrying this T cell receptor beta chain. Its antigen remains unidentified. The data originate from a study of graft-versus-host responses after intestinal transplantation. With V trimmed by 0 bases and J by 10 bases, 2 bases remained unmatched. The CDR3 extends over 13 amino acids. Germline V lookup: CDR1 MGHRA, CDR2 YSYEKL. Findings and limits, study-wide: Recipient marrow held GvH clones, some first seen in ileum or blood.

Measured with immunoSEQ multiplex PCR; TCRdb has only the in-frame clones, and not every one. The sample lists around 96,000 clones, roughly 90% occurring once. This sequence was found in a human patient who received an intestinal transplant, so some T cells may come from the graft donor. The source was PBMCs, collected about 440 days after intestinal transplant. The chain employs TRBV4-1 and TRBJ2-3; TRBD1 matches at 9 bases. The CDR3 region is CASSQDDRGAQYF. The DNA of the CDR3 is TGCGCCAGCAGCCAAGACGACAGGGGGGCGCAGTATTTT.